This note documents a single T cell receptor beta chain sequence. In the authors' methods: It was from reference gene primer amplification that nucleated cell counts were estimated. Profiling relied on immunoSEQ multiplex PCR, and the TCRdb table lists in-frame clones only, not all of them. V and J calls and clone size are those listed in that table; D and trimming were worked out from the DNA. The sample includes about 250,000 clones, about 90% of them seen just once. Patients in Seattle were enrolled during active infection, then followed longitudinally. The source of the sample is a study of blood T cell repertoires in COVID-19. About the research overall: COVID-19 samples, acute and convalescent, were from the United States, Italy and Spain.

The CDR3 has 19 amino acids. Trimming removed 1 base from V and 8 bases from J; junction bases left unmatched: 16. Germline CDR1 reads LGHDT; CDR2 reads YNNKEL (reference sequence). The chain recombines TRBV3-1 (or the pseudogene TRBV3-2) with TRBJ2-2, with TRBD2 matching 10 bases. This TCR was recovered from a woman aged 55-69 years with COVID-19, enrolled during active disease. The specimen sequenced was peripheral blood. The CDR3 bases are TGTGCCAGCAGCCAAGCACAGGGCCGATTAGCGGGGGGTCCAGGGGAGCTGTTTTTT. It codes for CASSQAQGRLAGGPGELFF.